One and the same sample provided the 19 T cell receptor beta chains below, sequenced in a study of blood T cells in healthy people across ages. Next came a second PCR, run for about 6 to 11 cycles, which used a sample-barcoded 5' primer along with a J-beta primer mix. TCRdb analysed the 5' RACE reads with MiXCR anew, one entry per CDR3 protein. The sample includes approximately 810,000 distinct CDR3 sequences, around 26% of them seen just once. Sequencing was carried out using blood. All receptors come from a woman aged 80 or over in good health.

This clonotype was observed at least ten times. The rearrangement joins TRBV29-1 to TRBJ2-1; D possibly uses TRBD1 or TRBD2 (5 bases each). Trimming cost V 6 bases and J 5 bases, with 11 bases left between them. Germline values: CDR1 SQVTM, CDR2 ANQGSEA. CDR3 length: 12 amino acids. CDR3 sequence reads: CSVSRDDNEQFF. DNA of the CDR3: TGCAGCGTCAGCAGGGACGACAATGAGCAGTTCTTC.

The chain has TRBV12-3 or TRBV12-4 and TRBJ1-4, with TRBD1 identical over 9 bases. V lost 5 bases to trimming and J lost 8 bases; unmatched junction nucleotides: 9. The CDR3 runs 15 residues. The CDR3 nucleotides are TGTGCCAGCAGTCCGAGGACAGGGGTGAGGGAAAAACTGTTTTTT. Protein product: CASSPRTGVREKLFF.

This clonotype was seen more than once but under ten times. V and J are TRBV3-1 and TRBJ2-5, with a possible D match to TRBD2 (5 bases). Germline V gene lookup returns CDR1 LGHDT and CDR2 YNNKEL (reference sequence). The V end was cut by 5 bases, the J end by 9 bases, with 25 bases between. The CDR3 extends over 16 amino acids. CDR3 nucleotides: TGTGCCAGCAGCTCAACAGCTTCCGGACTCAATGGGGCCCAGTACTTC. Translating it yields CASSSTASGLNGAQYF.

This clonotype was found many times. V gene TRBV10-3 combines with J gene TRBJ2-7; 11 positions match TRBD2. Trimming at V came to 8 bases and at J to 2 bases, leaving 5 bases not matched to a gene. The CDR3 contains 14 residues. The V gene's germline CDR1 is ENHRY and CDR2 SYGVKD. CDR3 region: CAISLSGGAYEQYF. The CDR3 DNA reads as TGTGCCATCTCCCTTAGCGGGGGGGCCTACGAGCAGTACTTC.

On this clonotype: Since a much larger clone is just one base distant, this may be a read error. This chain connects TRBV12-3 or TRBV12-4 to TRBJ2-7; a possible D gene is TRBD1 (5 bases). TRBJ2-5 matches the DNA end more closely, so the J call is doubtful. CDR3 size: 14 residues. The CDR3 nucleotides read TGTGCCAGCAGTTGCCCAGGCAGGGCGGAGACCCAGTACTTC. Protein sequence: CASSCPGRAETQYF.

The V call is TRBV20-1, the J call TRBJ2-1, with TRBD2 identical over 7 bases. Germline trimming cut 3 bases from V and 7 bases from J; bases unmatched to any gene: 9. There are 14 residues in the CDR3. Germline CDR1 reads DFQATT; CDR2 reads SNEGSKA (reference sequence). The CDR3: CSASYGEGWNEQFF. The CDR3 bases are TGCAGTGCTAGTTATGGGGAGGGTTGGAATGAGCAGTTCTTC.

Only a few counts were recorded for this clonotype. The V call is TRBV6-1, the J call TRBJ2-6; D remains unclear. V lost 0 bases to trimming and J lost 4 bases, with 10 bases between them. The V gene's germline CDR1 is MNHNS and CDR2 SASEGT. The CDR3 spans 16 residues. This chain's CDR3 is CASSEALGGGANVLTF. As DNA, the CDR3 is TGTGCCAGCAGTGAAGCGCTGGGTGGCGGGGCCAACGTCCTGACTTTC.

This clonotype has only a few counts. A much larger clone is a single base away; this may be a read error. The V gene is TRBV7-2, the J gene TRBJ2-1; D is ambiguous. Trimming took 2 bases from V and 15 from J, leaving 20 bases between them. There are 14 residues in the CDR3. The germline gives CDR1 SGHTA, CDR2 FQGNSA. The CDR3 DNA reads TGTGCCAGCAGCTTAATCCCCTTATGCGAAGGTTCGTTCTTC. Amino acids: CASSLIPLCEGSFF.

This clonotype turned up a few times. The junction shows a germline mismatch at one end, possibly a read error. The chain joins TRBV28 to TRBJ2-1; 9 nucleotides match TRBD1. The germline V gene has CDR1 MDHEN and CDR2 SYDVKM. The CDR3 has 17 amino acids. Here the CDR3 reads CASSETAGTGLSNGQFF. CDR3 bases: TGTGCCAGCAGCGAAACTGCCGGGACAGGGTTGAGCAATGGGCAGTTCTTC.

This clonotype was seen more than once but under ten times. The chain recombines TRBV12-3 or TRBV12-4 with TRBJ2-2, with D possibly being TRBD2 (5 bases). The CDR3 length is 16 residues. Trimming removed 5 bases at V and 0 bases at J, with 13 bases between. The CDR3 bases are TGTGCCAGCAGTCCCCAGACTATCTCGAACACCGGGGAGCTGTTTTTT. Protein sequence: CASSPQTISNTGELFF.

The CDR3: CASSSERDMNTEAFF. DNA for the CDR3: TGTGCCAGCAGCTCAGAGAGGGACATGAACACTGAAGCTTTCTTT. The chain uses TRBV13 and TRBJ1-1; tentative D call: TRBD1 (6 bases). This CDR3 comprises 15 residues. V gave up 4 bases and J gave up 0 bases, with 12 bases separating them. Germline values: CDR1 PRHDT, CDR2 FYEKMQ (reference sequence).

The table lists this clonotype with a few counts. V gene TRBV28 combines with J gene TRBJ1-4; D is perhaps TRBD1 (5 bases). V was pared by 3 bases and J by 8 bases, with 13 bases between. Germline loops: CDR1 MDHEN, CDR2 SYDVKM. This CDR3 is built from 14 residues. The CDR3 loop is CASSLAGLQEKLFF. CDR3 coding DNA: TGTGCCAGCAGTTTGGCAGGGTTGCAAGAAAAACTGTTTTTT.

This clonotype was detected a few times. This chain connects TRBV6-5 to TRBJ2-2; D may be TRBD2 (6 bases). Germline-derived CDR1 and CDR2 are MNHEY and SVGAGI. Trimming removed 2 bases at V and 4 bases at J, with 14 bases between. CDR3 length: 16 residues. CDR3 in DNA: TGTGCCAGCAGTTACGGGTCGAAGCGGGTCACCGGGGAGCTGTTTTTT. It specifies CASSYGSKRVTGELFF.

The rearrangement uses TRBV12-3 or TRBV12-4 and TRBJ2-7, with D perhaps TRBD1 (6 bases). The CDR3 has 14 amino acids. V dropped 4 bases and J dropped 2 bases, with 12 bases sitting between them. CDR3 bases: TGTGCCAGCAGTTCAGGGACACAGACCTACGAGCAGTACTTC. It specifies CASSSGTQTYEQYF.

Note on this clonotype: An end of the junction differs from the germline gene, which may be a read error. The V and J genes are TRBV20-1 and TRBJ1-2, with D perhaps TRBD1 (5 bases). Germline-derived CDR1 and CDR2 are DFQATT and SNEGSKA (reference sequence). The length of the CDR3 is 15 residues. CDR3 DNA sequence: TGCAGCGCTAGAGCCGCCTCGGGGGAAAACTATGGCTACACCTTC. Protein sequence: CSARAASGENYGYTF.

The CDR3 protein is CASSSFMASNGGAPYNEQFF. The CDR3 nucleotides are TGTGCCAGCAGTTCATTTATGGCTTCTAACGGGGGGGCCCCCTACAATGAGCAGTTCTTC. The chain is built from TRBV27 and TRBJ2-1; 8 bases are shared with TRBD2. Looked up from germline, CDR1 is MNHEY and CDR2 is SMNVEV (reference sequence). J was trimmed by 2 bases and V by 4 bases; bases with no gene match: 19. The CDR3 has 20 amino acids.

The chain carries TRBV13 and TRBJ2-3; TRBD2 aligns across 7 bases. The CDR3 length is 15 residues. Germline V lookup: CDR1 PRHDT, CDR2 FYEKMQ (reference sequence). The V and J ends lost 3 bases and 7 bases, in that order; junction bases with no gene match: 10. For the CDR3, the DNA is TGTGCCAGCAGCTTGGGATCGGGAGGTCAAAATACGCAGTATTTT. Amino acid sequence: CASSLGSGGQNTQYF. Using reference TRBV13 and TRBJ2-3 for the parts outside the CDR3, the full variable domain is AAGVIQSPRHLIKEKRETATLKCYPIPRHDTVYWYQQGPGQDPQFLISFYEKMQSDKGSIPDRFSAQQFSDYHSELNMSSLELGDSALYFCASSLGSGGQNTQYFGPGTRLTVL.

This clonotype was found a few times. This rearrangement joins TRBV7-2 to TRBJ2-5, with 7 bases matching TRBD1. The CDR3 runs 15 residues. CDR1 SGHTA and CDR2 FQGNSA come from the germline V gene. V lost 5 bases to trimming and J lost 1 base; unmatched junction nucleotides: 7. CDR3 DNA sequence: TGTGCCAGCAGCCAAGGGGACAGTTTCCAAGAGACCCAGTACTTC. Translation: CASSQGDSFQETQYF.

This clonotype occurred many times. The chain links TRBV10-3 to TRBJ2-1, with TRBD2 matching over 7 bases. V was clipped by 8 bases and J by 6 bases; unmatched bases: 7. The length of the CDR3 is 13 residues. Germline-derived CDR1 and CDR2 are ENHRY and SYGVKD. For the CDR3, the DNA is TGTGCCATCGGTTCCGGACTAGGCAATGAGCAGTTCTTC. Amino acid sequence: CAIGSGLGNEQFF.